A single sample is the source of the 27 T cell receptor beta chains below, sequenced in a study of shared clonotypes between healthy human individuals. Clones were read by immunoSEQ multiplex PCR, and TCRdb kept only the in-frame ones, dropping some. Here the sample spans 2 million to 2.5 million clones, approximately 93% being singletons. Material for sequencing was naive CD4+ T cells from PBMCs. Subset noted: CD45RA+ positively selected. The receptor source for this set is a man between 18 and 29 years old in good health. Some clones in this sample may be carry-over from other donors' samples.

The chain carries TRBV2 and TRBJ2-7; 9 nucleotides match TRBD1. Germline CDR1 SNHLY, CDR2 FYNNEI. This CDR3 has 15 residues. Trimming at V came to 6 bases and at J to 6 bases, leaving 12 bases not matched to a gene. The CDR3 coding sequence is TGTGCCAGCAGGTCACAACAGGGGGCCAACTCCGAGCAGTACTTC. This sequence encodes CASRSQQGANSEQYF.

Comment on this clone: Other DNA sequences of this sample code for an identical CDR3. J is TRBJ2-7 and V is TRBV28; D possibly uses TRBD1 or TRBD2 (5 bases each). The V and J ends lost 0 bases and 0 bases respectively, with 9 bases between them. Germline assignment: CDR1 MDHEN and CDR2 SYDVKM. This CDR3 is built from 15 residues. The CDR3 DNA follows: TGTGCCAGCAGTTTATGGGCAGGGAGCTCCTACGAGCAGTACTTC. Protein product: CASSLWAGSSYEQYF.

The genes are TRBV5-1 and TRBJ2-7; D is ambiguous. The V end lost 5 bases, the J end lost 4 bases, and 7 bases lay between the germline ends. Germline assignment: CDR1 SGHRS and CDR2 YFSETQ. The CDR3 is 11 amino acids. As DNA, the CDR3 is TGCGCCAGCAGGTCGGCGTACGAGCAGTACTTC. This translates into CASRSAYEQYF.

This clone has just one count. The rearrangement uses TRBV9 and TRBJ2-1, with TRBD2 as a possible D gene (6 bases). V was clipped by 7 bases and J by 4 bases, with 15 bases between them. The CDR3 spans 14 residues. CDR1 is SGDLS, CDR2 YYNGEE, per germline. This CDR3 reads CASGTSGGYNEQFF. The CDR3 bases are TGTGCCAGCGGGACGTCTGGGGGGTACAATGAGCAGTTCTTC.

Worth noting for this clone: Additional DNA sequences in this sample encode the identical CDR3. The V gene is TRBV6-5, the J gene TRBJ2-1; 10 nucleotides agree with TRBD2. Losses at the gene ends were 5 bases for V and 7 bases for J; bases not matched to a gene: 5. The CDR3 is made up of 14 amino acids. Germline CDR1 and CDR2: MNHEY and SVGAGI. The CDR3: CASSRLAGVNEQFF. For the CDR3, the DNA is TGTGCCAGCAGTCGCCTAGCGGGAGTTAATGAGCAGTTCTTC.

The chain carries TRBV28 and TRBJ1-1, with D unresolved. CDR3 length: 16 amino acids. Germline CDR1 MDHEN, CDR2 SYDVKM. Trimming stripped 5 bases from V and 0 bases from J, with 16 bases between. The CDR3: CASSPPYGRMNTEAFF. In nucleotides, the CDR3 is TGTGCCAGCAGTCCACCTTATGGAAGGATGAACACTGAAGCTTTCTTT.

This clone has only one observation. The CDR3 loop reads CASSETPERVNYGYTF. The CDR3 DNA reads as TGTGCCAGCAGTGAAACCCCGGAGAGGGTTAACTATGGCTACACCTTC. The chain combines TRBV6-1 with TRBJ1-2, with D unresolved. The CDR3 totals 16 residues. The V gene's germline CDR1 is MNHNS and CDR2 SASEGT. The ends were cut back, 2 bases at V and 1 base at J, with 14 bases in the middle.

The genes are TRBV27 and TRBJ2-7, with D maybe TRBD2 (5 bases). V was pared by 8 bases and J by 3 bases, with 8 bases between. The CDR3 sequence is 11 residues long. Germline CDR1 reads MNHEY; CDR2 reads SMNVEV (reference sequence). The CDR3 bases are TGTGCCAGCGCCCGGGGCTACGAGCAGTACTTC. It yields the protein CASARGYEQYF.

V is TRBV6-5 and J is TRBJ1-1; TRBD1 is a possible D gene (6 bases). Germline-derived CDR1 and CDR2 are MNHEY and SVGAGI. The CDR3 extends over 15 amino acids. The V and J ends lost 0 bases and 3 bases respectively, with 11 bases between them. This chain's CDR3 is CASSYSGGAYTEAFF. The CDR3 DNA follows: TGTGCCAGCAGTTACTCGGGGGGCGCCTACACTGAAGCTTTCTTT.

The CDR3 protein is CASSAERRDRPYEQYF. In nucleotides, the CDR3 is TGTGCCAGCAGTGCCGAACGCCGGGACAGACCCTACGAGCAGTACTTC. The rearrangement joins TRBV6-4 to TRBJ2-7; TRBD1 agrees at 7 bases. The CDR3 covers 16 residues. V shed 4 bases, J shed 2 bases, and the junction held 11 bases outside the gene matches. CDR1 is MRHNA and CDR2 is SNTAGT in the germline V gene.

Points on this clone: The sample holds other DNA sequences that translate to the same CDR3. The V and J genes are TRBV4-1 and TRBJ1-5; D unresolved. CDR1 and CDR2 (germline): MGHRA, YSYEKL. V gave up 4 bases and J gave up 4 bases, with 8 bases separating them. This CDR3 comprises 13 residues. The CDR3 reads CASSRYSNQPQHF. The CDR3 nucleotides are TGCGCCAGCAGCCGCTACTCGAATCAGCCCCAGCATTTT.

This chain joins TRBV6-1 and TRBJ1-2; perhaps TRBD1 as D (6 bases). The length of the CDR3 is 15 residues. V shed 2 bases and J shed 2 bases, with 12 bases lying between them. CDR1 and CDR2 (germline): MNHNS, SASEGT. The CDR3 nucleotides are TGTGCCAGCAGTGAAATACAGGGCAAGAACTATGGCTACACCTTC. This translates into CASSEIQGKNYGYTF.

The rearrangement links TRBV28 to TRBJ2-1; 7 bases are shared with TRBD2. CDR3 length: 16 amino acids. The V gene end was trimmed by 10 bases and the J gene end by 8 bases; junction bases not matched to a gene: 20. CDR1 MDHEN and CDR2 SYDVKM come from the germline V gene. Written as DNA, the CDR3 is TGTGCCATTTCTTACCCGGGTCTCGGGAGGCGGGATGAGCAGTTCTTC. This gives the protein CAISYPGLGRRDEQFF.

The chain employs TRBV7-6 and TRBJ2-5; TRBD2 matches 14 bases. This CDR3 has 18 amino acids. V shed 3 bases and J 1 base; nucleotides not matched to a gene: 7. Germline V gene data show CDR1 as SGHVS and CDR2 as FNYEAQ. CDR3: CASSFTGTSGRLQETQYF. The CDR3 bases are TGTGCCAGCAGCTTCACCGGGACTAGCGGGAGACTCCAAGAGACCCAGTACTTC.

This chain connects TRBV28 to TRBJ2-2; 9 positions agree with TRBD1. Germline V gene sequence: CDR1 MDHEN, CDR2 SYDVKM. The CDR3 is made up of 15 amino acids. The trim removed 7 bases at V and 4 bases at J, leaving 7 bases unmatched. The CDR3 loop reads CASTADRGLTGELFF. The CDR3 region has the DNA TGTGCCAGCACCGCGGACAGGGGCCTCACCGGGGAGCTGTTTTTT.

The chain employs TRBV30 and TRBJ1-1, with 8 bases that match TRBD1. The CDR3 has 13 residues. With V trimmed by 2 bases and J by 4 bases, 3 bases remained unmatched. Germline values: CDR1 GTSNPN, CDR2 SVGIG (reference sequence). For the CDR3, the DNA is TGTGCCTGGAGTAAACAGGGGGTCACTGAAGCTTTCTTT. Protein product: CAWSKQGVTEAFF.

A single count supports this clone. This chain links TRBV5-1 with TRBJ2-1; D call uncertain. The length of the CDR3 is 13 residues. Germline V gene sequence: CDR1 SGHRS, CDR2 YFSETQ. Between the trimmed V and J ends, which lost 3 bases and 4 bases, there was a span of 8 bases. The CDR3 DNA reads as TGCGCCAGCAGCTATGGCGGATACAATGAGCAGTTCTTC. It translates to CASSYGGYNEQFF.

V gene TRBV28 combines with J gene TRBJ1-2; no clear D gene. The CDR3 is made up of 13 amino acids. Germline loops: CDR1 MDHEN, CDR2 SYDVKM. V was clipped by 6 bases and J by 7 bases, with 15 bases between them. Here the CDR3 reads CASSPMVFSGYTF. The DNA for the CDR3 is TGTGCCAGCAGCCCTATGGTATTTAGTGGCTACACCTTC.

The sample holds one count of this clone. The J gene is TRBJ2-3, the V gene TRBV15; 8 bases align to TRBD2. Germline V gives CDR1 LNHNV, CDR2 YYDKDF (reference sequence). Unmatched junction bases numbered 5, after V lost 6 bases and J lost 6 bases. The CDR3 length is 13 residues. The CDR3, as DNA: TGTGCCACCAGAGGCGGGGGGCTGGATACGCAGTATTTT. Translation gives CATRGGGLDTQYF.

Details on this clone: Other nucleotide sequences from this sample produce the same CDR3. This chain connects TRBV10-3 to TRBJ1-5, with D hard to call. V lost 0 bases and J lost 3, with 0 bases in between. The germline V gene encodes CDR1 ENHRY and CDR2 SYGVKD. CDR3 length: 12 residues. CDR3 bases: TGTGCCATCAGTGAGTCCAATCAGCCCCAGCATTTT. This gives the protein CAISESNQPQHF.

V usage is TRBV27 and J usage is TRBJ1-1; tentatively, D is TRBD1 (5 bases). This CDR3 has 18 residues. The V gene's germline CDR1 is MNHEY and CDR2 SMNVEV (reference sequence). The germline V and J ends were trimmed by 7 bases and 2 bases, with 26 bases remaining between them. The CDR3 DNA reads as TGTGCCAGCAACTCGCTTGGGGGACCCGCGGGGAAAAACACTGAAGCTTTCTTT. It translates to CASNSLGGPAGKNTEAFF.

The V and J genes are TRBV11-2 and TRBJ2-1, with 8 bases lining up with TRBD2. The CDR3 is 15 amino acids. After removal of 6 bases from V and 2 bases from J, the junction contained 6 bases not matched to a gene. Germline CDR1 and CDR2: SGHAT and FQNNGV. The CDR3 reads CASRSLAGPYNEQFF. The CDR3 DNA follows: TGTGCCAGCAGATCGTTAGCGGGGCCCTACAATGAGCAGTTCTTC.

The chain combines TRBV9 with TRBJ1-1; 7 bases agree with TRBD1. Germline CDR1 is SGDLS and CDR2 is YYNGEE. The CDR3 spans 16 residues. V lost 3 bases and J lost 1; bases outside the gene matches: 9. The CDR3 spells CASSGKQGFRNTEAFF. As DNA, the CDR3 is TGTGCCAGCAGCGGAAAACAGGGGTTCAGGAACACTGAAGCTTTCTTT.

CDR3 loop: CASSREQAPQHF. The CDR3 nucleotides read TGTGCCAGCTCTCGTGAACAGGCGCCCCAGCATTTT. The rearrangement links TRBV18 to TRBJ1-5; D perhaps matches TRBD1 (5 bases). Germline V CDR1 and CDR2: KGHSH, LQKENI. The germline V and J ends were trimmed by 6 bases and 9 bases, with 12 bases remaining between them. CDR3 length: 12 residues.

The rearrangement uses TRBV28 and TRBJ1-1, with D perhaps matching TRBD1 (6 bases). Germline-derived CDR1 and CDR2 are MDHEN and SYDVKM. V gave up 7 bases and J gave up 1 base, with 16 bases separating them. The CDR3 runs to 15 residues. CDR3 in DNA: TGTGCCAGCACCAAAGGGGGGGCTGCGAACACTGAAGCTTTCTTT. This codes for CASTKGGAANTEAFF.

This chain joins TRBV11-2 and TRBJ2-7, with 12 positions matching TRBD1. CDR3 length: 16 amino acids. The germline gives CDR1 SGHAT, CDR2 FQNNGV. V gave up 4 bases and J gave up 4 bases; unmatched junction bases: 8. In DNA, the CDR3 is TGTGCCAGCAGCTCCCCGGGACAGGGGGCGACGTACGAGCAGTACTTC. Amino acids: CASSSPGQGATYEQYF.

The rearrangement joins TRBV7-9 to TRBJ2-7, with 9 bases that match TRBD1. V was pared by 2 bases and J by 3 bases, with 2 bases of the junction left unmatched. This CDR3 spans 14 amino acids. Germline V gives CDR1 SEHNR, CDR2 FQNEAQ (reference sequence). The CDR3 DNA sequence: TGTGCCAGCAGCTTATTGACAGGGGGCTACGAGCAGTACTTC. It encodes CASSLLTGGYEQYF.